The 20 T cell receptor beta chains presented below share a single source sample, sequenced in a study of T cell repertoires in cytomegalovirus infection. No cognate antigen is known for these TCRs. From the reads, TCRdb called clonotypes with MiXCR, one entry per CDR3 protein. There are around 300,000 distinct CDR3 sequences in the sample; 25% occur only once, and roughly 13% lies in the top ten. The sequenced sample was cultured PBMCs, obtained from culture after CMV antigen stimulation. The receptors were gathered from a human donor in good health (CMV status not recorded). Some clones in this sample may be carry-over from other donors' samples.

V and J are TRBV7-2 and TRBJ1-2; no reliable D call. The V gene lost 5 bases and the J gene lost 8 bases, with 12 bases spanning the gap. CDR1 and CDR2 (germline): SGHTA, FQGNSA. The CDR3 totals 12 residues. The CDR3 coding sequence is TGTGCCAGCAGCCCCGACACGGGCGGCTACACCTTC. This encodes CASSPDTGGYTF.

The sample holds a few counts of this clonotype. The CDR3 coding sequence is TGCGCCAGCAGTCGGCCGGGGACAGGGTACAATTCGGATACGCAGTATTTT. Translation gives CASSRPGTGYNSDTQYF. V gene TRBV23-1 combines with J gene TRBJ2-3, with 9 bases identical to TRBD1. TRBV23-1 is treated as an ORF (open reading frame) with a function not yet certain. Germline trimming cut 4 bases from V and 6 bases from J; bases unmatched to any gene: 14. This CDR3 spans 17 amino acids.

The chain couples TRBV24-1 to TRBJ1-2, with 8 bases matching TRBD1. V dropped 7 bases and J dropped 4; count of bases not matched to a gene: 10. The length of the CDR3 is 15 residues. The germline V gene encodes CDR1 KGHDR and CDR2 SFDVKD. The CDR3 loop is CATRGPQGAGYGYTF. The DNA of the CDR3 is TGTGCCACCAGAGGACCTCAGGGGGCCGGCTATGGCTACACCTTC.

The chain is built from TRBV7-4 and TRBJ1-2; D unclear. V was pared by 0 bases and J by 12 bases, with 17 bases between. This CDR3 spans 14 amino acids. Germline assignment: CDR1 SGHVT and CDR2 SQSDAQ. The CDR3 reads CASSLAVKTGGHTF. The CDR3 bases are TGTGCCAGCAGCTTAGCTGTAAAAACGGGAGGTCACACCTTC.

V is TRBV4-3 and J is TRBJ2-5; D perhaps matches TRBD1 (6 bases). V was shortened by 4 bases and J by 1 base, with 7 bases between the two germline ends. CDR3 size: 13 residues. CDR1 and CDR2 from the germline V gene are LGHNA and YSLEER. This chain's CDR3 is CASSRDTQETQYF. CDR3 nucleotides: TGCGCCAGCAGCCGGGACACCCAAGAGACCCAGTACTTC.

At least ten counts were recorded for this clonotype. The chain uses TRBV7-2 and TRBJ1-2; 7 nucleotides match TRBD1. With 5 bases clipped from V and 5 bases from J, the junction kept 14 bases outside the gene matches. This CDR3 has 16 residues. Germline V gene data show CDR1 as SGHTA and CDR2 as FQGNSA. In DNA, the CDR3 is TGTGCCAGCAGCCGACAGGGTTCCCCCGTAAAGTATGGCTACACCTTC. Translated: CASSRQGSPVKYGYTF.

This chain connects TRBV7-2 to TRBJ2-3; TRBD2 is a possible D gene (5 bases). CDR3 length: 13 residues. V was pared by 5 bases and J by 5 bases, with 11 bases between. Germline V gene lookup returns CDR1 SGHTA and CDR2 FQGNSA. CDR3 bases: TGTGCCAGCAGCCAAACCGCGGGAGATACGCAGTATTTT. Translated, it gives CASSQTAGDTQYF.

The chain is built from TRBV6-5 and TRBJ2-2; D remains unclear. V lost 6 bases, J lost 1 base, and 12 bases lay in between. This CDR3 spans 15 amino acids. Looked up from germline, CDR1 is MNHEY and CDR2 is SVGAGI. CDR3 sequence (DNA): TGTGCCAGCAGACAAGCGAGGCAGAACACCGGGGAGCTGTTTTTT. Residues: CASRQARQNTGELFF.

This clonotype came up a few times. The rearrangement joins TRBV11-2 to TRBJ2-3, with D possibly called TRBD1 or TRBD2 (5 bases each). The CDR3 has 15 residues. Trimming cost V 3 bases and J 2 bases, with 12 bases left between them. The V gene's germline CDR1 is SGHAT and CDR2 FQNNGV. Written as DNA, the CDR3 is TGTGCCAGCAGCTTTAGTTCGGGGCCCACAGATACGCAGTATTTT. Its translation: CASSFSSGPTDTQYF.

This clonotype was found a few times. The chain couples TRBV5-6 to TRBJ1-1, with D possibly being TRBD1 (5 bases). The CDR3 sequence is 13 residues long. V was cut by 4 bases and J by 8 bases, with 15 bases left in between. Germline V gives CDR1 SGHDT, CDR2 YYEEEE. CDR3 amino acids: CASSLPGGVEAFF. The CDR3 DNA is TGTGCCAGCAGCCTCCCGGGAGGGGTGGAAGCTTTCTTT.

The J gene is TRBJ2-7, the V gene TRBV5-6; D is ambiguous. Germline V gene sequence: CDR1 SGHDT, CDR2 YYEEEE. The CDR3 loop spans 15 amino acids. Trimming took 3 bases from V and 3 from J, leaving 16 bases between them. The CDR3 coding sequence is TGTGCCAGCAGCTCTACACCAGAGAAGGGCTACGAGCAGTACTTC. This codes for CASSSTPEKGYEQYF.

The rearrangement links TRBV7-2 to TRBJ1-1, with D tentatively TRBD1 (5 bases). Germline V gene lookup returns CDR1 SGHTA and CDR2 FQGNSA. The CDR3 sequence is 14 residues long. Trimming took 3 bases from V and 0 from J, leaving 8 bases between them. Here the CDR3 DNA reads TGTGCCAGCAGCTTCAGGGCTTTGAACACTGAAGCTTTCTTT. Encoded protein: CASSFRALNTEAFF.

The CDR3 reads CASSWERSDTYEQYF. The CDR3 nucleotides read TGTGCCAGCAGTTGGGAACGCAGCGATACCTACGAGCAGTACTTC. The J gene is TRBJ2-7, the V gene TRBV6-1, with no clear D. This CDR3 is built from 15 residues. With 5 bases removed from V and 2 bases from J, the gap between germline ends came to 16 bases. CDR1 MNHNS and CDR2 SASEGT come from the germline V gene.

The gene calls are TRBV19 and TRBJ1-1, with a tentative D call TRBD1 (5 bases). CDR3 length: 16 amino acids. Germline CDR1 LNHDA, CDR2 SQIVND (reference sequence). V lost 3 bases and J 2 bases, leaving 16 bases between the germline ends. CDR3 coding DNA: TGTGCCAGTAGTATTGGGGAGAACAGGAGAAACACTGAAGCTTTCTTT. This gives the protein CASSIGENRRNTEAFF.

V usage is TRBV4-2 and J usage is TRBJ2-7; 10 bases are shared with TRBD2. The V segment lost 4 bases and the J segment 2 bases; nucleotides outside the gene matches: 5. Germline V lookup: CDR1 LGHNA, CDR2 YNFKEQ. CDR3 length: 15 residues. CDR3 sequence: CASSRQREGPYEQYF. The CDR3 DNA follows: TGTGCCAGCAGCCGGCAGCGGGAGGGACCCTACGAGCAGTACTTC.

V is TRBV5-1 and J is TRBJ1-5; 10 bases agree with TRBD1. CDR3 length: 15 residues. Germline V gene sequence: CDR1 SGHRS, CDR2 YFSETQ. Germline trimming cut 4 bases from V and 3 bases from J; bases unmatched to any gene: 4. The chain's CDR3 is CASSGGTGDNQPQHF. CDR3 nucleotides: TGCGCCAGCAGCGGCGGGACAGGGGACAATCAGCCCCAGCATTTT.

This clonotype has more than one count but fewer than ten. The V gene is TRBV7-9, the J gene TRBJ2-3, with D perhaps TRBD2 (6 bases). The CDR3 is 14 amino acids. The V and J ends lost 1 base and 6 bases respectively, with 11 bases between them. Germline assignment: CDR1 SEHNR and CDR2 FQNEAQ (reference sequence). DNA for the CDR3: TGTGCCAGCAGCTTAGGGAGGGGTTCGGATACGCAGTATTTT. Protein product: CASSLGRGSDTQYF.

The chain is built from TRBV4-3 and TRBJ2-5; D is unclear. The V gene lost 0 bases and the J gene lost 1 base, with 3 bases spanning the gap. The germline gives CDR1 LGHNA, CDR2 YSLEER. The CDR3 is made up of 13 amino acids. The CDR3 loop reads CASSQDGQETQYF. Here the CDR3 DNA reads TGCGCCAGCAGCCAAGACGGCCAAGAGACCCAGTACTTC.

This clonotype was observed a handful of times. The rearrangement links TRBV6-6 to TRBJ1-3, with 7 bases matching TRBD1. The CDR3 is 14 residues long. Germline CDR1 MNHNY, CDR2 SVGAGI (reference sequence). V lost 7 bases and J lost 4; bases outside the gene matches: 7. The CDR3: CASTETGYGNTIYF. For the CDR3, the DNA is TGTGCCAGCACCGAGACAGGGTACGGAAACACCATATATTTT.

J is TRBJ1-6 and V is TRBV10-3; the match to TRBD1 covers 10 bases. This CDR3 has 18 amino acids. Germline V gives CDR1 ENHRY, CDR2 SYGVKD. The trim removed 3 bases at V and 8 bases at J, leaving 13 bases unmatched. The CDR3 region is CAISDPGQGLLSDSPLHF. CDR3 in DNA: TGTGCCATCAGTGACCCGGGACAGGGGCTTTTGTCCGATTCACCCCTCCACTTT.